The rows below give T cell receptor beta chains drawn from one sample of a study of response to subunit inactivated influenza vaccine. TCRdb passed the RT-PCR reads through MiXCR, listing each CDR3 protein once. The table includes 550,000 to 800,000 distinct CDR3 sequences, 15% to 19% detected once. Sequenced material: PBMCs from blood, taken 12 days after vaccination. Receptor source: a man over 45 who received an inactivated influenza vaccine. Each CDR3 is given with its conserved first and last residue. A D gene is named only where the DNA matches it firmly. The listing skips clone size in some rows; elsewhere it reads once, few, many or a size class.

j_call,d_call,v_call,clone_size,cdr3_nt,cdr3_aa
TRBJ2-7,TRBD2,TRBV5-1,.,TGCGCCAGCAGCTCCCGGACTAGCGGGAGGAGTTCATCCTACGAGCAGTACTTC,CASSSRTSGRSSSYEQYF
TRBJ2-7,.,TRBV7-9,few,TGTGCCAGCAGCTTACTGTGGGGACTCGGAGACCCTTACGAGCAGTACTTC,CASSLLWGLGDPYEQYF
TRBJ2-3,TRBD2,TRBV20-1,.,TGCAGTGGCGGGACTAGCGGGAGAACAGATACGCAGTATTTT,CSGGTSGRTDTQYF
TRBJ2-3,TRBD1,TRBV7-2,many,TGTGCCAGCAGTCCTGGGACAGGGGGTACAGATACGCAGTATTTT,CASSPGTGGTDTQYF
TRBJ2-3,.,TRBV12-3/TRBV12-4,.,TGTGCCAGCAGTTTCGGGGGGCTGATATCAGATACGCAGTATTTT,CASSFGGLISDTQYF
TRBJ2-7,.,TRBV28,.,TGTGCCAGCAGTTCGGGACCGGACTCCTACGAGCAGTACTTC,CASSSGPDSYEQYF
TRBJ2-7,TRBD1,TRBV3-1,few,TGTGCCAGCAGCCAAGGGAACGTGGGACAGGGGTATCTCAAGCAGTACTTC,CASSQGNVGQGYLKQYF
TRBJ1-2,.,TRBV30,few,TGTGCCTCCGCGGGACAAACGGGTGGCTACACCTTC,CASAGQTGGYTF
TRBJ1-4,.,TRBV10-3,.,TGTGCCATCAGTGAATTCAGGGGATTTAATGAAAAACTGTTTTTT,CAISEFRGFNEKLFF
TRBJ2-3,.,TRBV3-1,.,TGTGCCAGCAGCCCCCGGGACGGTAGCACAGATACGCAGTATTTT,CASSPRDGSTDTQYF
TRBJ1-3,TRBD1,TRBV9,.,TGTGCCAGCAGCGTAGATTATGGGGTAACAGGGGGCTCAACTGGAAACACCATATATTTT,CASSVDYGVTGGSTGNTIYF
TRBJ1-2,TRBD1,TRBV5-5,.,TGTCCCAGCAGCCTGCGGGACAGCCCTAACTATGGCTACACCTTC,CPSSLRDSPNYGYTF
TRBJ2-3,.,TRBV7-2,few,TGTGCCAGCAGCTTAACTAGCTGGAGCACAGATACGCAGTATTTT,CASSLTSWSTDTQYF
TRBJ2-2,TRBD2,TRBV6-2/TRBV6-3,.,TGTGCCAGCAAGATAGCGGGAGGATCGAACACCGGGGAGCTGTTTTTT,CASKIAGGSNTGELFF
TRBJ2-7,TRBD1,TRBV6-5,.,TGTGCCAGCAGTTACGGGGGCAGGGGACAGTGGGAGCAGTACTTC,CASSYGGRGQWEQYF
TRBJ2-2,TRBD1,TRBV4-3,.,TGCGCCAGCAGCCCTATTAAGACAGGGGGTGGCACCGGGGAGCTGTTTTTT,CASSPIKTGGGTGELFF
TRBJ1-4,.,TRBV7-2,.,TGTGCCAGCACGCCCGGGAGCCCCGGGGAAAAACTGTTTTTT,CASTPGSPGEKLFF
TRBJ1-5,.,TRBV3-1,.,TGTGCCAGCAGCCAAGGGCCCTATAGCAATCAGCCCCAGCATTTT,CASSQGPYSNQPQHF
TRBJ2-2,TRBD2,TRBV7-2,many,TGTGCCAGCAGCTTAGTTCCTAGCGGGAGAGGCACCGGGGAGCTGTTTTTT,CASSLVPSGRGTGELFF
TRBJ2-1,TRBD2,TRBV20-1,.,TGCAGTGCCCCAATTTTTAGCGGGAGGGGATCCTACAATGAGCAGTTCTTC,CSAPIFSGRGSYNEQFF
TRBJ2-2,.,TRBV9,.,TGTGCCAGCAGCGCCGACAGCACCACCGGGGAGCTGTTTTTT,CASSADSTTGELFF
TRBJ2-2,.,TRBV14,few,TGTGCCAGCAGCCAAAGAGAGTGGGGGACCGGGGAGCTGTTTTTT,CASSQREWGTGELFF
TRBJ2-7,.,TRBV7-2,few,TGTGCCAGCAGATCCCCGGAGCGGTGGTACGAGCAGTACTTC,CASRSPERWYEQYF
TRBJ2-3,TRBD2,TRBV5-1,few,TGCGCCAGCAGCCCTGGTGGTAGCGGGGGCACAGATACGCAGTATTTT,CASSPGGSGGTDTQYF
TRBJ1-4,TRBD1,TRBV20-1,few,TGCAGTGCTAGAGGCAGGGGGCTATTCGATGAAAAACTGTTTTTT,CSARGRGLFDEKLFF
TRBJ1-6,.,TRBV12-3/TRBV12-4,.,TGTGCCAGCAGTTTAAGACAGAATTCACCCCTCCACTTT,CASSLRQNSPLHF